This T cell receptor (beta chain) stems from a study of blood T cell repertoires in COVID-19. Original processing notes: It was from reference gene primer amplification that nucleated cell counts were estimated. Data came from immunoSEQ multiplex PCR; TCRdb stores just in-frame clones and leaves some out. V, J and clone size derive from that table, while D and trimming were established from the DNA sequence. The sample yields more than 300,000 clones, under 90% seen once. Recruits, aged roughly 18 to 90 years, lived in around 24 US areas. Participant reports of clinical history set cohort assignment. J gave up 3 bases and V 6 bases, and 7 bases lay outside the gene matches. Germline V lookup: CDR1 MNHEY, CDR2 SMNVEV (reference sequence). The CDR3 runs to 16 residues.

The TCR sequence derives from a woman younger than 45 who had recovered from COVID-19. The rearrangement uses TRBV27 and TRBJ2-4; the match to TRBD1 covers 11 bases. The sequenced sample consisted of PBMCs or T cells enriched from blood (not recorded which). The CDR3 sequence is CASRRSGTGGKNIQYF. The CDR3, as DNA: TGTGCCAGCAGACGTTCCGGGACAGGGGGCAAAAACATTCAGTACTTC.